This TCR beta chain is from a study of CD8 T cells in ankylosing spondylitis. Overall study findings and caveats: It appeared that ankylosing spondylitis blood was characterized by a TCR beta motif of eight highly homologous variants.

In making TCR beta libraries, quantitative 5'-RACE with molecular barcodes was used. TCRdb recomputed calls from the 5' RACE reads with MiXCR, one row per CDR3 protein. This sample has a few hundred thousand distinct CDR3 sequences, with about 20% found just once. On this clonotype: Its cognate antigen is unknown.

The germline V gene has CDR1 SGHRS and CDR2 YFSETQ. V lost 4 bases to trimming and J lost 0 bases, with 17 bases between them. This CDR3 comprises 16 residues. Sequenced sample: blood, either unsorted or a sorted T cell fraction (not recorded which). The source is a male donor with ankylosing spondylitis. The J gene is TRBJ2-7, the V gene TRBV5-1; possibly TRBD1 or TRBD2 for D (7 bases each). The CDR3 bases are TGCGCCAGCAGCCCAAGGGGAGGGGGCAGCTCCTACGAGCAGTACTTC. It encodes CASSPRGGGSSYEQYF. Using reference TRBV5-1 and TRBJ2-7 for the parts outside the CDR3, the full variable domain is KAGVTQTPRYLIKTRGQQVTLSCSPISGHRSVSWYQQTPGQGLQFLFEYFSETQRNKGNFPGRFSGRQFSNSRSEMNVSTLELGDSALYLCASSPRGGGSSYEQYFGPGTRLTVT.